This TCR beta chain is drawn from a study of blood T cell repertoires in COVID-19. Profiling relied on immunoSEQ multiplex PCR, and the TCRdb table lists in-frame clones only, not all of them. This table has about 87,000 clones, approximately 82% appearing once. V trimming: 1 base; J trimming: 9 bases; junction bases outside the gene matches: 10. The CDR3 sequence is 15 residues long. Germline V gene sequence: CDR1 GTSNPN, CDR2 SVGIG (reference sequence). The material sequenced was peripheral blood. The source of this sequence is a woman in her seventies with acute or convalescent COVID-19. The genes are TRBV30 and TRBJ1-3; 9 positions agree with TRBD1. The CDR3 DNA reads TGTGCCTGGAGTGAACAGGGGGCCAGGAGAGGCACCATATATTTT. As protein: CAWSEQGARRGTIYF.